A selection of T cell receptor beta chains follows, all from one sample in a study of T cell responses to AZD1222 COVID-19 vaccine. Measured with immunoSEQ multiplex PCR; TCRdb has only the in-frame clones, and not every one. The sample lists some 130,000 clones, roughly nine tenths occurring once. The sequences come from peripheral blood, collected on day 0 of AZD1222 vaccination. These receptors all stem from an adult in good health. The CDR3 runs from the conserved cysteine through the conserved F or W. The D gene is left open where the match is weak. Expanded clones are given a class, and other clones once, few, many or no size at all.

size | D | J | V | CDR3 | DNA
. | TRBD2 | TRBJ2-1 | TRBV9 | CASSGETGGYNEQFF | TGTGCCAGCAGCGGAGAGACGGGGGGGTACAATGAGCAGTTCTTC
once | . | TRBJ2-5 | TRBV29-1 | CSVAGRGVETQYF | TGCAGCGTTGCTGGCAGGGGGGTAGAGACCCAGTACTTC
. | . | TRBJ2-1 | TRBV28 | CASSLTGRHNEQFF | TGTGCCAGCAGTTTAACAGGGAGGCACAATGAGCAGTTCTTC
. | TRBD1 | TRBJ1-2 | TRBV4-1 | CASSQVLGQGRYGYTF | TGCGCCAGCAGCCAAGTTCTAGGACAGGGAAGATACGGCTACACCTTC
. | TRBD1 | TRBJ2-7 | TRBV28 | CASSPTGWPYEQYF | TGTGCCAGCAGTCCGACAGGGTGGCCCTACGAGCAGTACTTC
. | TRBD1 | TRBJ2-7 | TRBV5-6 | CASSLRSGGSYEQYF | TGTGCCAGCAGCTTGAGATCAGGGGGCTCCTACGAGCAGTACTTC
. | . | TRBJ1-5 | TRBV6-6 | CASVTGTASNQPQHF | TGTGCCAGCGTCACCGGGACCGCTAGCAATCAGCCCCAGCATTTT
. | . | TRBJ1-3 | TRBV5-1 | CASSWGSSLTGNTIYF | TGCGCCAGCAGCTGGGGTAGCAGCCTCACTGGAAACACCATATATTTT
. | TRBD1 | TRBJ2-2 | TRBV4-3 | CASSQEDTGGPGELFF | TGCGCCAGCAGCCAAGAGGATACAGGGGGGCCCGGGGAGCTGTTTTTT
. | TRBD1 | TRBJ1-2 | TRBV5-1 | CASSLVPGGMNGYTF | TGCGCCAGCAGCTTGGTACCAGGGGGGATGAATGGCTACACCTTC
. | TRBD1 | TRBJ1-2 | TRBV5-1 | CASGTGANYGYTF | TGCGCCAGCGGAACAGGGGCTAACTATGGCTACACCTTC
. | . | TRBJ2-5 | TRBV27 | CASSSRSRGQETQYF | TGTGCCAGCAGTAGCAGAAGTAGGGGCCAAGAGACCCAGTACTTC
. | . | TRBJ1-6 | TRBV30 | CAWSVVRGNSPLHF | TGTGCCTGGAGTGTAGTCCGGGGGAATTCACCCCTCCACTTT
. | TRBD1 | TRBJ1-2 | TRBV6-2/TRBV6-3 | CASSPSYRGSNYGYTF | TGTGCCAGCAGCCCTTCCTACAGGGGGAGCAACTATGGCTACACCTTC
. | . | TRBJ1-3 | TRBV10-3 | CAISESGGAGGNTIYF | TGTGCCATCAGTGAGTCAGGGGGGGCCGGAGGGAACACCATATATTTT
few | . | TRBJ2-5 | TRBV27 | CASSFMSGQETQYF | TGTGCCAGCAGTTTTATGTCGGGACAAGAGACCCAGTACTTC
. | . | TRBJ1-4 | TRBV14 | CASSQDMEKLFF | TGTGCCAGCAGCCAAGATATGGAAAAACTGTTTTTT
. | . | TRBJ2-7 | TRBV29-1 | CSVWENEQYF | TGCAGCGTTTGGGAAAACGAGCAGTACTTC
. | TRBD1 | TRBJ1-2 | TRBV6-5 | CASSLVETGNGYTF | TGTGCCAGCAGTTTAGTTGAGACAGGGAATGGCTACACCTTC
. | TRBD1 | TRBJ2-7 | TRBV5-1 | CASSLDAGTGDYEQYF | TGCGCCAGCAGCTTGGATGCCGGGACAGGGGACTACGAGCAGTACTTC
. | . | TRBJ2-4 | TRBV7-2 | CASSLAGLLNIQYF | TGTGCCAGCAGCTTAGCGGGACTTTTAAACATTCAGTACTTC
. | . | TRBJ1-2 | TRBV15 | CAGGAGDCYGYTF | TGTGCCGGCGGGGCAGGGGACTGCTATGGCTACACCTTC
. | TRBD2 | TRBJ2-5 | TRBV9 | CASSSLLAGGQETQYF | TGTGCCAGCAGCTCCCTTTTAGCGGGGGGACAAGAGACCCAGTACTTC
. | . | TRBJ1-2 | TRBV28 | CASSFSDSLNYGYTF | TGTGCCAGCAGTTTTTCAGACAGCCTAAACTATGGCTACACCTTC
. | . | TRBJ1-4 | TRBV6-2/TRBV6-3 | CASSYPGYEKLFF | TGTGCCAGCAGTTACCCAGGGTATGAAAAACTGTTTTTT
. | . | TRBJ1-1 | TRBV5-1 | CASSSGQKTEAFF | TGCGCCAGCAGCTCCGGACAGAAGACTGAAGCTTTCTTT
once | . | TRBJ2-5 | TRBV2 | CASGGATGETQYF | TGTGCCAGCGGGGGGGCGACAGGGGAGACCCAGTACTTC
once | TRBD1 | TRBJ1-5 | TRBV4-1 | CASSHLTGGNQPQHF | TGCGCCAGCAGCCACCTGACAGGGGGCAATCAGCCCCAGCATTTT
once | . | TRBJ1-2 | TRBV19 | CASSILGVGQGKTNYGYTF | TGTGCCAGTAGTATCCTCGGAGTTGGGCAGGGGAAGACTAACTATGGCTACACCTTC
. | TRBD1 | TRBJ1-4 | TRBV27 | CASSDAGQGNEKLFF | TGTGCCAGCAGCGACGCGGGACAGGGCAATGAAAAACTGTTTTTT
. | . | TRBJ1-5 | TRBV19 | CASSILGGNQPQHF | TGTGCCAGTAGTATTCTGGGGGGCAATCAGCCCCAGCATTTT
once | TRBD1 | TRBJ2-7 | TRBV7-9 | CASSLGRTGAYEQYF | TGTGCCAGCAGCTTAGGGAGGACAGGGGCCTACGAGCAGTACTTC
. | TRBD1 | TRBJ1-2 | TRBV4-3 | CASSQETGGTYGYTF | TGCGCCAGCAGCCAAGAGACAGGGGGAACCTATGGCTACACCTTC
. | TRBD1 | TRBJ1-2 | TRBV5-6 | CASSFLATGQYGYTF | TGTGCCAGCAGCTTCCTGGCGACAGGGCAATATGGCTACACCTTC
. | TRBD2 | TRBJ2-5 | TRBV6-5 | CASSPQAGGFETQYF | TGTGCCAGCAGCCCACAAGCGGGGGGGTTTGAGACCCAGTACTTC
. | . | TRBJ2-7 | TRBV10-3 | CAISEVGQGTYEQYF | TGTGCCATCAGTGAGGTCGGACAAGGGACCTACGAGCAGTACTTC
. | TRBD1 | TRBJ2-7 | TRBV5-5 | CASSLSQGDIYEQYF | TGTGCCAGCAGCTTGTCACAGGGGGACATCTACGAGCAGTACTTC